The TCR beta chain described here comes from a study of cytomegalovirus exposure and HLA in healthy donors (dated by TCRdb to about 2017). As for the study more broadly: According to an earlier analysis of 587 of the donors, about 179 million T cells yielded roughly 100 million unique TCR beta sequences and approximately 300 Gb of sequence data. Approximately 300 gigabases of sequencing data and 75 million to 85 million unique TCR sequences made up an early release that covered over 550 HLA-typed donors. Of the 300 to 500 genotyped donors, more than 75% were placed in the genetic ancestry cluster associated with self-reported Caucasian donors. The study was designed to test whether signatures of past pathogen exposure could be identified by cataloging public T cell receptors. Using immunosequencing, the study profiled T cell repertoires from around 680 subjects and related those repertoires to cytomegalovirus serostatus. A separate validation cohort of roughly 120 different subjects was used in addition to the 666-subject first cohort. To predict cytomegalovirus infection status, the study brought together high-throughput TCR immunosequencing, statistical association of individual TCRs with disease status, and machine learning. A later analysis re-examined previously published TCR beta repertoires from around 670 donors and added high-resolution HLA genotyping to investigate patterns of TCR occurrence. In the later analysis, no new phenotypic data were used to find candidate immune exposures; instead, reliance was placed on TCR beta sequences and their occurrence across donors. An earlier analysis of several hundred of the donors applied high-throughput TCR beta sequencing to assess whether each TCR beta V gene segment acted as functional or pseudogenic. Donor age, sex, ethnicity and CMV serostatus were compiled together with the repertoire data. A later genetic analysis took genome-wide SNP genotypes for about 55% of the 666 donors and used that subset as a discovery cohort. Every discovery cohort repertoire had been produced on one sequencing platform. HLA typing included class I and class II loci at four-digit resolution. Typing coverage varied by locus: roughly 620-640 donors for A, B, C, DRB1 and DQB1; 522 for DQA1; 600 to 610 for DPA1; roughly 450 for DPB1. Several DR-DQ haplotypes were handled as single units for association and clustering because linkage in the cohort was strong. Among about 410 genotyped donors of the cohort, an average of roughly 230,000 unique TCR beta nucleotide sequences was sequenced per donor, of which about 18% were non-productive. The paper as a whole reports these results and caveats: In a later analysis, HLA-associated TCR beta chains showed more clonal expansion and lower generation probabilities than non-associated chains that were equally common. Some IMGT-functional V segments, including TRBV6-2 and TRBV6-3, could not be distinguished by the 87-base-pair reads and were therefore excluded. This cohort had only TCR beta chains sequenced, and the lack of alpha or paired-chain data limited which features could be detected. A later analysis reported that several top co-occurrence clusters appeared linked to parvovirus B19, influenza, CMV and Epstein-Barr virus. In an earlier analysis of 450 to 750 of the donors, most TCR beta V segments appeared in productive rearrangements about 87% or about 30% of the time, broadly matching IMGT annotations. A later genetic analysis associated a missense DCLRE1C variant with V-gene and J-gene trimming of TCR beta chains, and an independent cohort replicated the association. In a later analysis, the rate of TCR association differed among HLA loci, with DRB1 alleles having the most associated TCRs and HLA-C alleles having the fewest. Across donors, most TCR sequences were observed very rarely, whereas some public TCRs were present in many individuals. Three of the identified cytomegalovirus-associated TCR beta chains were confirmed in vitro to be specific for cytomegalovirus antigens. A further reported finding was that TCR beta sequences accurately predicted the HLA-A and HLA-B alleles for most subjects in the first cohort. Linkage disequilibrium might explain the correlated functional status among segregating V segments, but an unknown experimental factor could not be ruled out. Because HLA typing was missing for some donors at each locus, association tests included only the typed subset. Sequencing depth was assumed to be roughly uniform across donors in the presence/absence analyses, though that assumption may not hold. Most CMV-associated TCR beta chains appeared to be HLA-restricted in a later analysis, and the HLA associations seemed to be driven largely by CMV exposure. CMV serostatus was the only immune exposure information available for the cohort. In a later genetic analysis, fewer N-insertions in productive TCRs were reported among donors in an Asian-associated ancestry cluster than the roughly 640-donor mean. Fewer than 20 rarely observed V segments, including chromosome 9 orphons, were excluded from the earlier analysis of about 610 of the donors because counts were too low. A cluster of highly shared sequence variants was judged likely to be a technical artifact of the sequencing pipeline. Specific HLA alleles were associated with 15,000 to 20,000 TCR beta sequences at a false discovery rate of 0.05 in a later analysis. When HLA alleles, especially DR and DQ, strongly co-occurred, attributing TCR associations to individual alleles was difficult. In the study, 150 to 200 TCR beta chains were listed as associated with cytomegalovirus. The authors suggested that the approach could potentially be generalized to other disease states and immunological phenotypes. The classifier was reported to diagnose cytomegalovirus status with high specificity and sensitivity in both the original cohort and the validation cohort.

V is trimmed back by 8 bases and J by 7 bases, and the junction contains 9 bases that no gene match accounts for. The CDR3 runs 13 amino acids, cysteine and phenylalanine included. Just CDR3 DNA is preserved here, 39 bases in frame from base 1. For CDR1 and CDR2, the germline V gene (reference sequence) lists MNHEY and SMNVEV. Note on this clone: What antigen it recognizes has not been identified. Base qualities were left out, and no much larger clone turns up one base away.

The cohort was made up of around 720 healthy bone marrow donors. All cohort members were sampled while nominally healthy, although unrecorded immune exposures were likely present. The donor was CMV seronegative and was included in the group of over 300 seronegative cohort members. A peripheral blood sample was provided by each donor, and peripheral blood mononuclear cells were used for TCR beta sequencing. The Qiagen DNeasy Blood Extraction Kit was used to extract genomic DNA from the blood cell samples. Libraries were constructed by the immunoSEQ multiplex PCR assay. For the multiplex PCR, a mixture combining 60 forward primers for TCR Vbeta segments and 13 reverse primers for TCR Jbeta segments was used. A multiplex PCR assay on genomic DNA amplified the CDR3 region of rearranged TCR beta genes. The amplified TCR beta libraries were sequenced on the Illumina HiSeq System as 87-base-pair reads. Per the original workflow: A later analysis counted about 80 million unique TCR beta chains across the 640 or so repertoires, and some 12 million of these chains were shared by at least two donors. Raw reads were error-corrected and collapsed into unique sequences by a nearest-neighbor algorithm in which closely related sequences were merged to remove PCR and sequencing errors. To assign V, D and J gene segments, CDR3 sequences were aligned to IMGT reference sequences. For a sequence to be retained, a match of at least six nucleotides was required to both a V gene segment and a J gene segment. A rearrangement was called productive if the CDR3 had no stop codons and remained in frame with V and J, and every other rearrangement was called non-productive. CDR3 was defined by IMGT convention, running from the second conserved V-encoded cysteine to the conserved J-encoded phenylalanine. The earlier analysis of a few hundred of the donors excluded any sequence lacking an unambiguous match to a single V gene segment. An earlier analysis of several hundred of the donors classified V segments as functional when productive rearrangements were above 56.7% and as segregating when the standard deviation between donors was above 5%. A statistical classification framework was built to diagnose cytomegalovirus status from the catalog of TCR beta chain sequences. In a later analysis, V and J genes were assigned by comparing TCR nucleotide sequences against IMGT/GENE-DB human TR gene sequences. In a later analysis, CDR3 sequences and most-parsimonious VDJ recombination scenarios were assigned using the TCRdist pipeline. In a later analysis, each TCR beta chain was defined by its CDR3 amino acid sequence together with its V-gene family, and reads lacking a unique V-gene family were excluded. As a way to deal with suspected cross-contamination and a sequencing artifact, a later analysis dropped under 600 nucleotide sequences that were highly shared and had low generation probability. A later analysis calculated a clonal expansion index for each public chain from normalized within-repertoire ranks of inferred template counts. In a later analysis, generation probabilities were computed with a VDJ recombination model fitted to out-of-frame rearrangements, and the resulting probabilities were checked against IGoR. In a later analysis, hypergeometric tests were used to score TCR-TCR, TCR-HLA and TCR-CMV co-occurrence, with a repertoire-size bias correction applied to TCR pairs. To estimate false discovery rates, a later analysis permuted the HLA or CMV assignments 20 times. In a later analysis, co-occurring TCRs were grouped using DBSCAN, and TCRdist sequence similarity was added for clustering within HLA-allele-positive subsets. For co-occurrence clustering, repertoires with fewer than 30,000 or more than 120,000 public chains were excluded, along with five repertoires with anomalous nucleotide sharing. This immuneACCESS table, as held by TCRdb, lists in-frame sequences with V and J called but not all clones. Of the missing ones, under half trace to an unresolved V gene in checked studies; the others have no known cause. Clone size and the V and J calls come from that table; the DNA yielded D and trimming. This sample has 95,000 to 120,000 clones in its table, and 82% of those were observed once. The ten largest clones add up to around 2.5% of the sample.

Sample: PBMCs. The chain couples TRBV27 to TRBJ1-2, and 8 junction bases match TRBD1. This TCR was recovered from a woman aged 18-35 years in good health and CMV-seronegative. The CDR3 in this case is CASGRQGLRGYTF. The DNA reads TGTGCCAGCGGCAGACAGGGGTTGCGTGGCTACACCTTC.